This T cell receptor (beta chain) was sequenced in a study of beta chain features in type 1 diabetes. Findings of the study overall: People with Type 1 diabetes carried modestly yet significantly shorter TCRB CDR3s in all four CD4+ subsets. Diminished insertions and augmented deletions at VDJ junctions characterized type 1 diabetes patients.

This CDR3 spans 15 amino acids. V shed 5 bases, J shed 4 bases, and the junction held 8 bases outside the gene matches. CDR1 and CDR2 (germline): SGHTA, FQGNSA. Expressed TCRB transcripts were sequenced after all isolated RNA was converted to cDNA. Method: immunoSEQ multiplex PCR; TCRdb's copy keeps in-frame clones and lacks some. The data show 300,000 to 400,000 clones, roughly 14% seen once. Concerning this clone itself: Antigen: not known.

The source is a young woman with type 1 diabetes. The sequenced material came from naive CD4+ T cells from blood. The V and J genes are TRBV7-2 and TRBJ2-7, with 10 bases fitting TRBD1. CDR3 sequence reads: CASSVRDRGIYEQYF. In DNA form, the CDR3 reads TGTGCCAGCAGCGTCCGGGACAGGGGTATATACGAGCAGTACTTC.